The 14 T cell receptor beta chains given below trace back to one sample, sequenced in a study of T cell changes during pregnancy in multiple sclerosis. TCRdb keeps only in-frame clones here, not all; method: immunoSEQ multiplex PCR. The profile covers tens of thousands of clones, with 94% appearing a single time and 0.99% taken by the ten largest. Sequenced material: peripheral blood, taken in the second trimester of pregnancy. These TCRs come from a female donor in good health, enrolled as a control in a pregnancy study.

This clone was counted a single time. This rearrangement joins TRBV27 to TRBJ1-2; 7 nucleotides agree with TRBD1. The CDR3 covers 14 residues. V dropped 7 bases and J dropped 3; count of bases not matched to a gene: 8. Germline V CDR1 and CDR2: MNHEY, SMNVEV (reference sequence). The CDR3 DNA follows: TGTGCCAGCATCCGACAGGGTTCGGACTATGGCTACACCTTC. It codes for CASIRQGSDYGYTF.

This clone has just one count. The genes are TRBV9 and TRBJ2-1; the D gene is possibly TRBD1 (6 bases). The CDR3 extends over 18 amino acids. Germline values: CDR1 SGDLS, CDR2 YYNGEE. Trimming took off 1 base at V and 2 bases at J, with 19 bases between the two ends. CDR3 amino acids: CASSVTPHLGQPYNEQFF. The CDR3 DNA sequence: TGTGCCAGCAGCGTAACCCCACACCTCGGACAGCCCTACAATGAGCAGTTCTTC.

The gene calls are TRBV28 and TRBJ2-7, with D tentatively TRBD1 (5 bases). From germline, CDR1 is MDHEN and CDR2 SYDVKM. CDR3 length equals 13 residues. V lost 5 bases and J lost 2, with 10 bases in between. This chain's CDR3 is CASSVTAPYEQYF. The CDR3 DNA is TGTGCCAGCAGTGTGACAGCACCCTACGAGCAGTACTTC. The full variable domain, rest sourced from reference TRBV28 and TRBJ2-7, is DVKVTQSSRYLVKRTGEKVFLECVQDMDHENMFWYRQDPGLGLRLIYFSYDVKMKEKGDIPEGYSVSREKKERFSLILESASTNQTSMYLCASSVTAPYEQYFGPGTRLTVT.

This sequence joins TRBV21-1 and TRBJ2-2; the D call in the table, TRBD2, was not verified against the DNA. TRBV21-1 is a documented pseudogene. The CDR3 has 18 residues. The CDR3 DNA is TGTGCCAGCAGCACCTCCCTAGCGGGAGCTTCGGTGGTCGGGGAGCTGTTTTTT. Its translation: CASSTSLAGASVVGELFF.

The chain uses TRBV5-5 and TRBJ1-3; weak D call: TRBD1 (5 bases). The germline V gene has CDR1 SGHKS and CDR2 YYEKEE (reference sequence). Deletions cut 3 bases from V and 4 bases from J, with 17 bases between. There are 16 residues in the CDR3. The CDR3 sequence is CASSSGLNRSGNTIYF. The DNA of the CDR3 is TGTGCCAGCAGCTCGGGACTTAATCGTTCGGGAAACACCATATATTTT.

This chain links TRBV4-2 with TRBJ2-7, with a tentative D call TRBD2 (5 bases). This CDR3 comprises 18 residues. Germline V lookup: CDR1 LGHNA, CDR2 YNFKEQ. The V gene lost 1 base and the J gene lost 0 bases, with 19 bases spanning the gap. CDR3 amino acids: CASSQGGFGAISSYEQYF. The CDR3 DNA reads TGTGCCAGCAGCCAAGGCGGGTTCGGAGCCATTAGCTCCTACGAGCAGTACTTC.

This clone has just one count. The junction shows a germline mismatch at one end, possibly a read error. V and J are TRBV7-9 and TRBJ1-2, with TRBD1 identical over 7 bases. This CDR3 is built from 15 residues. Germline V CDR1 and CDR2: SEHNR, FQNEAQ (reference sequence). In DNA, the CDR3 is TGTGCCAGCACGAATGACAGGGAAGGTTTGGATGGCTACATCTTC. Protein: CASTNDREGLDGYIF.

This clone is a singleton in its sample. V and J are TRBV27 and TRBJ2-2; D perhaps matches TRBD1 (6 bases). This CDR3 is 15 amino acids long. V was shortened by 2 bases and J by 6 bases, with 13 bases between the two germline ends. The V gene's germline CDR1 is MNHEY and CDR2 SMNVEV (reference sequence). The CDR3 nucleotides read TGTGCCAGCAGTTTAGCACAGGGATGGTCCGGGGAGCTGTTTTTT. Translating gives CASSLAQGWSGELFF.

This CDR3 reads CASSFPLENYGYTF. The CDR3, as DNA: TGTGCCAGCAGTTTCCCCCTCGAGAACTATGGCTACACCTTC. The genes are TRBV2 and TRBJ1-2; no definite D call. Germline CDR1 and CDR2: SNHLY and FYNNEI. The CDR3 contains 14 residues. Trimming removed 5 bases from V and 2 bases from J, with 12 bases in between. The whole variable domain, filled in from reference TRBV2 and TRBJ1-2, reads EPEVTQTPSHQVTQMGQEVILRCVPISNHLYFYWYRQILGQKVEFLVSFYNNEISEKSEIFDDQFSVERPDGSNFTLKIRSTKLEDSAMYFCASSFPLENYGYTFGSGTRLTVV.

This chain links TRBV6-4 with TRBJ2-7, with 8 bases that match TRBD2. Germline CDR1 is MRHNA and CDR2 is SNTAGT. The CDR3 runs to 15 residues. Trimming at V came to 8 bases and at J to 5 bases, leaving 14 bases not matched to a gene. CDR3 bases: TGTGCCAGCGGTGTCTCACCCGGGGGGGCTGACGAGCAGTACTTC. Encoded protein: CASGVSPGGADEQYF.

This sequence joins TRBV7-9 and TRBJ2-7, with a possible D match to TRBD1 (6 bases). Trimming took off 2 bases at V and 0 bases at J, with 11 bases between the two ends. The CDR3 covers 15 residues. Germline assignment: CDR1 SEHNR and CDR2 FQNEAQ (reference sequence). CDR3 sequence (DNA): TGTGCCAGCAGCTTAAGTCAGGGGAGCTCCTACGAGCAGTACTTC. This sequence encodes CASSLSQGSSYEQYF.

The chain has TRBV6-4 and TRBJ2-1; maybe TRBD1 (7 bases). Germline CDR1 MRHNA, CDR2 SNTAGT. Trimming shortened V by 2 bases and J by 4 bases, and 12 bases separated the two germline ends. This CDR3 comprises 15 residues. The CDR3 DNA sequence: TGTGCCAGCAGTGACGGGGGGACAGATTACAATGAGCAGTTCTTC. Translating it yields CASSDGGTDYNEQFF.

As DNA, the CDR3 is TGTGCCAGCAGCCCACAGGGGGCAGGGGGCCTCCGCGAGCAGTACTTC. This gives the protein CASSPQGAGGLREQYF. The chain is built from TRBV28 and TRBJ2-7; 9 bases match TRBD1. Germline CDR1 is MDHEN and CDR2 is SYDVKM. This CDR3 is 16 amino acids long. The junction had 15 bases not matched to a gene; V was cut back by 6 bases and J by 6 bases.

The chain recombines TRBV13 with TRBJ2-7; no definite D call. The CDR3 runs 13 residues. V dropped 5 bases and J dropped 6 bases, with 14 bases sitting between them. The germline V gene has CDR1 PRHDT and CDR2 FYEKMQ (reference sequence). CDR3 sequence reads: CASSHSPEAEQYF. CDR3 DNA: TGTGCCAGCAGCCATAGCCCCGAGGCCGAGCAGTACTTC.